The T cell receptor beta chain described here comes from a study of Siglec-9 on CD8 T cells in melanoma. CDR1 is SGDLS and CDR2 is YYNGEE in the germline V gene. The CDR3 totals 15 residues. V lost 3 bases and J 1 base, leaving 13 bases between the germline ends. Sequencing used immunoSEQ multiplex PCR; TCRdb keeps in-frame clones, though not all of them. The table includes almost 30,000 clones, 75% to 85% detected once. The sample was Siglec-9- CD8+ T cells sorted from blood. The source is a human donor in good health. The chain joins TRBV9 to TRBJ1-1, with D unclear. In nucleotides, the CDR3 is TGTGCCAGCAGCGAAGCCCAAGGGCCGAACACTGAAGCTTTCTTT. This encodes CASSEAQGPNTEAFF.